This T cell receptor (beta chain) stems from a study of shared clonotypes between healthy human individuals. Investigators divided CD4+ cells into CD45RA+ naive and CD45RA-negative memory subsets. Profiling relied on immunoSEQ multiplex PCR, and the TCRdb table lists in-frame clones only, not all of them. Here the sample spans fewer than 2.5 million clones, 90% to 95% being singletons. The germline V gene encodes CDR1 MNHEY and CDR2 SMNVEV (reference sequence). The CDR3 covers 13 residues. V shed 5 bases and J shed 3 bases, with 8 bases lying between them. The clonotype was recovered from a man in his late teens or twenties in good health. Some clones in this sample may be carry-over from other donors' samples. The chain uses TRBV27 and TRBJ1-5; D unresolved. Sequencing was done on a sample of naive CD4+ T cells from PBMCs. The subset: CD45RA+ positively selected. This chain's CDR3 is CASSPGYNQPQHF. CDR3 bases: TGTGCCAGCAGTCCGGGGTACAATCAGCCCCAGCATTTT.